This entry features one T cell receptor beta chain sequence. Its recognized antigen is unknown. It has no much larger one-base neighbor in the sample; base qualities were not kept. The donors were healthy, HIV-negative adults with no recently reported acute infections or vaccinations. Only Caucasian adults living in Nashville, Tennessee, USA were represented among the donors. CD4+ T cells were enriched through magnetic negative selection, after which naive cells were positively selected on CD45RA and the remaining negative fraction served as the memory subset. After blood collection by leukapheresis, PBMCs were isolated using Ficoll-Histopaque density gradient centrifugation and then cryopreserved in the vapor phase of liquid nitrogen. Purity and quantity of every magnetically sorted T cell population were checked by analytical flow cytometry. Genomic DNA was isolated from each sorted fraction and quantified by UV absorbance on a Nanodrop 2000c.

Using the deep immunoSEQ assay, TCR CDR3 regions were amplified from genomic DNA by multiplex PCR. Genomic DNA extracted from each cell subset was distributed evenly over all wells of several immunoSEQ 96-well plates, and each plate served as one replicate. For sorted subsets, approximately 200 ng of genomic DNA, equivalent to 25,000 to 35,000 T cell genomes, went into each replicate PCR. Purified libraries were quantified with a Qubit 3.0 fluorometer, sized on a Bioanalyzer 2100, and re-quantified with the KAPA Library Quantification kit. A separate single-read 150-cycle Illumina NextSeq 550 flow cell was used to sequence each immunoSEQ 96-well plate. The original pipeline was this. Because the immunoSEQ output included only junctional sequences and no quality scores, the filtering could not be the same as the filtering used for full-length reads. To assign V/J genes and CDR3, sequences were annotated using PyIR, a Python wrapper for IgBLAST v1.9, with IMGT germline references. Any read was removed if the V/J assignment was weak (E-value above 1e-6), the CDR3 was missing, or the read contained stop codons, out-of-frame junctions, or ambiguous translated residues. V3J clonotypes were defined as sequences sharing an identical inferred V gene, J gene, and CDR3 amino acid sequence. The percentage overlap between two repertoires was calculated by dividing the number of shared unique clonotypes by the size of the smaller repertoire. RTK rarefaction, the Chao1 estimator, and Recon v2.1 estimates of unobserved clonotypes were used to assess repertoire richness. Generation probabilities were computed with OLGA for all TCRbeta clonotypes obtained by the gDNA method from several donors. TCRdb's version of the immuneACCESS table is confined to in-frame rearrangements and falls short of the full clone set. An unresolved V gene accounts for under half of the shortfall where checked; the remainder is of unknown origin. The D gene and trimming were derived from the DNA, and the V and J assignments and clone size from that table. In all, the sample holds 2 million to 3 million clones, and more than 85% of those were seen once. The leading ten clones occupy about 0.38% of the sample.

The sample comes from a study of shared clonotypes between healthy human individuals (TCRdb year 2020). As for the study more broadly: The cohort included three men and a couple of women between 18 and 49 years of age. To estimate repertoire size and how much clonotype sharing occurs between individuals, the study deeply sequenced the blood TCR repertoires of roughly 5 healthy adults. Libraries were prepared and TCR repertoires were sequenced by different laboratories using diverse techniques, in order to increase sequencing depth and limit assay-specific biases. For each donor, three plates each were used for CD4 naive and CD4 memory, two plates were used for CD8 naive, and one plate was used for CD8 memory. Per donor, leukapheresis produced somewhere between about 0.85 and 10 billion PBMCs.

From its cysteine to its phenylalanine, the CDR3 spans 11 amino acids. Solely the CDR3 DNA is kept, with 33 bases framed from the first base. V was cut back by 7 bases and J by 3 bases, leaving a gap of 3 bases between them. The germline V gene (reference sequence) specifies LNHDA as CDR1 and SQIVND as CDR2. Broader findings and caveats from the paper: Incomplete sequencing was indicated by rarefaction of sorted-subset datasets, despite the large sequencing depth. Compared with non-shared clonotypes, the clonotypes found in all four sorted-subset donors had higher generation probabilities. Pairwise subsampling indicated that sequencing depth was expected to affect the degree of clonotype sharing among donors. Sharing across several donors was observed for approximately 5% of naive CD4, over 3% of naive CD8, 2% to 2.5% of memory CD4, and roughly 0.43% of memory CD8 clonotypes. Because the study included a small number of donors, the genetic and exposure-history diversity represented was limited. Sampling was limited to blood, and TCR repertoires in tissue likely differ from TCR repertoires in blood. Estimated clonotype richness was generally larger for naive than for memory subsets.

Sequenced material: naive CD4+ T cells from PBMCs. Per the publication, the cell subset or site label means: CD45RA+ positively selected. The chain is encoded by TRBV19 joined to TRBJ2-2, with no confident D gene call. This receptor was identified in a man between 18 and 35 years old in good health. Some clones in this sample may be carry-over from other donors' samples. The CDR3 is CASTYTGELFF. The DNA reads as follows: TGTGCCAGTACCTACACCGGGGAGCTGTTTTTT.